This T cell receptor beta chain came from a study of T cells in Graves' hyperthyroidism and ophthalmopathy. The V and J ends lost 4 bases and 9 bases respectively, with 19 bases between them. Germline lookup yields CDR1 SGHAT and CDR2 FQDESV (reference sequence). CDR3 length equals 15 residues. This clonotype was found many times. Its antigen is undetermined. The study's findings and limits: Separation of ophthalmopathy from stable hyperthyroidism was achieved by a 13 V-J model. Blood shared most expanded thyroid clonotypes above 0.001.

It was RNA transcripts that yielded the amplified TCR beta CDR3 regions. The primer set for the first-round RT-PCR of the TCR CDR3 was HTBI. Using its own MiXCR run on the multiplex PCR reads, TCRdb lists one record per CDR3 protein. This table holds about 620,000 distinct CDR3 sequences, around 16% found once. Source material: blood. The TCR sequence derives from a woman aged 25 to 39 with Graves' hyperthyroidism. The chain recombines TRBV11-1 with TRBJ2-4, with TRBD1 as a possible D gene (6 bases). The CDR3 bases are TGTGCCAGCAGCTCACCATTGGGGGACAACGCCATTCAGTACTTC. Protein product: CASSSPLGDNAIQYF.